This T cell receptor beta chain stems from a study of blood T cells in healthy people across ages. Trimming took 4 bases from V and 5 from J, leaving 11 bases between them. The CDR3 covers 13 residues. From germline, CDR1 is LNHNV and CDR2 YYDKDF (reference sequence). A second PCR of roughly 7 to 11 cycles used a sample-barcoded 5' primer and a J-beta primer mix. Each single sample gave us at least 3 million CDR3-containing paired-end reads. MiXCR, applied by TCRdb to the 5' RACE reads, yields one record per CDR3 protein. The table records about 1.6 million distinct CDR3 sequences, about 31% of them present only once. The sample, about 9.7 milliliters of peripheral blood, was drawn from each donor. This clonotype has a handful of counts.

The sequence was obtained from a woman aged 25 to 39 in good health. The gene calls are TRBV15 and TRBJ2-5, with D possibly being TRBD1 (6 bases). Sequencing used blood. This chain's CDR3 is CATSKIGGETQYF. The CDR3 region has the DNA TGTGCCACCAGCAAAATAGGGGGTGAGACCCAGTACTTC.